This TCR beta chain appears in the sequencing data of a study of PD-L1 blockade in urothelial cancer. Study-level information: Patients went on atezolizumab at some point between 2012 and 2014, receiving 1,200 mg intravenously every 3 weeks. Once treatment had started, blood was analyzed at 3 weeks (second dose) and again at 6 weeks. Male sex and bladder-origin urothelial cancer were recorded for about 85% of the roughly 29 patients.

TCRdb's copy holds only in-frame clones and misses some; the assay was immunoSEQ multiplex PCR. The repertoire holds some 54,000 clones, with 84% as singletons. The CDR3 runs 14 residues. Germline lookup yields CDR1 MDHEN and CDR2 SYDVKM. V shed 5 bases and J shed 6 bases, with 16 bases lying between them. The chain employs TRBV28 and TRBJ1-2; tentative D call: TRBD1 (6 bases). This specimen was PBMCs, taken around atezolizumab (anti-PD-L1) treatment. The receptor comes from a man aged 40-55 years with urothelial cancer. This CDR3 is CASSQHRYRDGYTF. In DNA, the CDR3 is TGTGCCAGCAGTCAACACCGATACAGGGATGGCTACACCTTC.